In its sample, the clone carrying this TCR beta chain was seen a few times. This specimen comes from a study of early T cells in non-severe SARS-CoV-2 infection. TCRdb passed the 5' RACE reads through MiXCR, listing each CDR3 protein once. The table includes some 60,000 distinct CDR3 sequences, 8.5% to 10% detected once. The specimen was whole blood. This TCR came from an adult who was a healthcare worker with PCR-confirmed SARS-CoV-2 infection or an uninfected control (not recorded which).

CDR3 sequence (DNA): TGTGCCTGGAGTAGACCAGGAGACTCTAATGAAAAACTGTTTTTT. Protein sequence: CAWSRPGDSNEKLFF. V and J are TRBV30 and TRBJ1-4, with unresolved D. Looked up from germline, CDR1 is GTSNPN and CDR2 is SVGIG (reference sequence). The length of the CDR3 is 15 residues. Trimming pared 2 bases from V and 3 bases from J, leaving 13 bases between.